This TCR beta chain was identified during a study of T cells in Graves' hyperthyroidism and ophthalmopathy. Across the study: Peripheral blood draws took place at initial diagnosis, ahead of any treatment.

Amplified regions were TCR beta CDR3 sequences from RNA transcripts. RT-PCR in the first round (using the HTBI primer set) targeted the TCR CDR3. TCRdb recomputed calls from the multiplex PCR reads with MiXCR, one row per CDR3 protein. Seen here are around 600,000 distinct CDR3 sequences, approximately 14% observed once, and the top ten hold roughly 6.6%. Any patient presenting with uncontrolled infection, other autoimmune disease, pregnancy or lactation was left out. The CDR3 runs 16 residues. Germline trimming cut 1 base from V and 5 bases from J; bases unmatched to any gene: 4. Germline lookup yields CDR1 SGHVS and CDR2 FNYEAQ. Regarding the study as a whole: In simple terms, a model built on 13 V-J features told ophthalmopathy apart from stable hyperthyroidism.

This clonotype was counted at least ten times. The target antigen is unknown. The origin of this receptor is a woman aged 25-40 years with Graves' hyperthyroidism. What was sequenced was blood. This chain connects TRBV7-6 to TRBJ2-1, with 11 bases lining up with TRBD2. DNA for the CDR3: TGTGCCAGCAGCTTAGGTAGCGGGAGGGGAAACAATGAGCAGTTCTTC. Translating gives CASSLGSGRGNNEQFF.